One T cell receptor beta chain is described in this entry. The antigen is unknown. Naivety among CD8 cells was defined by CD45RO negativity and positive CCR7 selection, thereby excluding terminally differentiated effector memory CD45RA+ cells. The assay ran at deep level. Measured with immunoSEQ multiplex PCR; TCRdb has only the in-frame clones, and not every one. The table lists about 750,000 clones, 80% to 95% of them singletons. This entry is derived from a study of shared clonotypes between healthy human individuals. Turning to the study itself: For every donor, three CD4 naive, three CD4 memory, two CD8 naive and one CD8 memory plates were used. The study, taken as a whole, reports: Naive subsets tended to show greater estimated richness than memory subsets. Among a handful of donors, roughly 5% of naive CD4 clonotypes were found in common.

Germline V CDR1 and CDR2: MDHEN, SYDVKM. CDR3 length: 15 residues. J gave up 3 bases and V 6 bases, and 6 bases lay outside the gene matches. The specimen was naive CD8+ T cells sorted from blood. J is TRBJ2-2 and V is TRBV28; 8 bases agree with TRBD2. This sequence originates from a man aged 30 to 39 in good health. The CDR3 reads CASSPTSDYTGELFF. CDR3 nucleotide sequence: TGTGCCAGCAGCCCGACTAGCGACTACACCGGGGAGCTGTTTTTT.